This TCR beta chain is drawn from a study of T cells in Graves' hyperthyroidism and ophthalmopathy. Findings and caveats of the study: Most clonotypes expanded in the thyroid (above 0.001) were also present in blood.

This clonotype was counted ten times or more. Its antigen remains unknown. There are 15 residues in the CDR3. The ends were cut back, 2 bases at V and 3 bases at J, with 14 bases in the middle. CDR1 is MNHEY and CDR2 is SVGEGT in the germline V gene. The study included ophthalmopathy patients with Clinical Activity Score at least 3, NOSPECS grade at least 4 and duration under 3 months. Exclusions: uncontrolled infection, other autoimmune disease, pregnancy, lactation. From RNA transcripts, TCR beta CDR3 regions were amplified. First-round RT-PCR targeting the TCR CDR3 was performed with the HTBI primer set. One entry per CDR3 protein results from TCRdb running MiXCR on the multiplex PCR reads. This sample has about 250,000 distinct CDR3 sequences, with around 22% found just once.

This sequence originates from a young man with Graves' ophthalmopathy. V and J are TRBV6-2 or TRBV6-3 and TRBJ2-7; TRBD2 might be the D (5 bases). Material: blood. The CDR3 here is CASSYGRDYRYEQYF. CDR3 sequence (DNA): TGTGCCAGCAGTTACGGGAGAGACTACCGCTACGAGCAGTACTTC.